These 17 T cell receptor beta chains came from one sample sequenced in a study of cytomegalovirus exposure and HLA in healthy donors. The PCR made use of 60 Vbeta and 13 Jbeta primers. Libraries were prepared by immunoSEQ multiplex PCR; TCRdb keeps only in-frame clonotypes and omits some of them. This table holds some 76,000 clones. The sample consisted of PBMCs. These receptors all come from a female donor in good health and CMV-seropositive.

V is TRBV18 and J is TRBJ1-1; 8 nucleotides match TRBD1. The germline gives CDR1 KGHSH, CDR2 LQKENI. This CDR3 spans 14 amino acids. V lost 5 bases to trimming and J lost 1 base; unmatched junction nucleotides: 3. Written as DNA, the CDR3 is TGTGCCAGCTCAACCGGGACAGGGAACACTGAAGCTTTCTTT. This encodes CASSTGTGNTEAFF.

CDR3 sequence reads: CAIGGTNSPLHF. The CDR3 region has the DNA TGTGCCATAGGGGGTACTAATTCACCCCTCCACTTT. The rearrangement joins TRBV10-3 to TRBJ1-6, with TRBD1 as a possible D gene (6 bases). In germline, CDR1 is ENHRY, CDR2 SYGVKD. This CDR3 is built from 12 residues. V gave up 9 bases and J gave up 6 bases, with 9 bases separating them.

This sequence joins TRBV7-3 and TRBJ2-1; TRBD2 might be the D (5 bases). This CDR3 has 15 residues. Trimming cost V 2 bases and J 6 bases, with 14 bases left between them. The germline V gene encodes CDR1 SGHTA and CDR2 FQGTGA. CDR3 nucleotide sequence: TGTGCCAGCAGCTTATCCCACGTAGGGAGCAATGAGCAGTTCTTC. This sequence encodes CASSLSHVGSNEQFF.

V gene TRBV19 combines with J gene TRBJ2-7; the match to TRBD1 covers 10 bases. V lost 7 bases and J lost 2; bases outside the gene matches: 2. From germline, CDR1 is LNHDA and CDR2 SQIVND (reference sequence). This CDR3 has 13 amino acids. The CDR3 sequence is CASIGQGAYEQYF. Here the CDR3 DNA reads TGTGCCAGTATCGGACAGGGGGCCTACGAGCAGTACTTC.

The CDR3 loop is CASSHQGRTQVDSPLHF. As DNA, the CDR3 is TGCGCCAGCAGCCACCAGGGTAGGACCCAAGTGGATTCACCCCTCCACTTT. The chain has TRBV4-1 and TRBJ1-6; D is possibly TRBD1 (5 bases). This CDR3 contains 17 residues. Germline CDR1 and CDR2: MGHRA and YSYEKL. V lost 3 bases and J lost 8, with 20 bases in between.

The V call is TRBV5-1, the J call TRBJ2-7, with D possibly matching TRBD2 (5 bases). The germline V and J ends were trimmed by 4 bases and 6 bases, with 11 bases remaining between them. The length of the CDR3 is 12 residues. CDR1 is SGHRS, CDR2 YFSETQ, per germline. The CDR3 DNA reads as TGCGCCAGCAGCGGGTCCGGGGTCGAGCAGTACTTC. This sequence encodes CASSGSGVEQYF.

The chain is built from TRBV7-3 and TRBJ2-6; D is uncertain. The CDR3 extends over 13 amino acids. CDR1 SGHTA and CDR2 FQGTGA come from the germline V gene. The germline V and J ends were trimmed by 5 bases and 4 bases, with 6 bases remaining between them. The CDR3 nucleotides are TGTGCCAGCAGCCTCGTGGGGGCCAACGTCCTGACTTTC. Translated, it gives CASSLVGANVLTF.

This chain joins TRBV5-1 and TRBJ1-2; TRBD1 might be the D (5 bases). The CDR3 consists of 14 residues. CDR1 and CDR2 from the germline V gene are SGHRS and YFSETQ. Trimming left V 2 bases short and J 2 bases short, with 10 bases between. CDR3 loop: CASSFQQDNYGYTF. In nucleotides, the CDR3 is TGCGCCAGCAGCTTCCAACAGGACAACTATGGCTACACCTTC.

The chain employs TRBV6-6 and TRBJ1-2; D gene uncertain. CDR3 length equals 12 residues. Trimming took off 9 bases at V and 4 bases at J, with 12 bases between the two ends. Germline CDR1 and CDR2: MNHNY and SVGAGI (reference sequence). The CDR3 sequence: CASEHGSYGYTF. The CDR3 nucleotides read TGTGCCAGTGAACACGGGAGCTATGGCTACACCTTC.

V gene TRBV2 combines with J gene TRBJ2-5, with D maybe TRBD1 (5 bases). V dropped 6 bases and J dropped 0 bases, with 14 bases sitting between them. The germline CDR1 and CDR2 sequences are SNHLY and FYNNEI. The CDR3 extends over 15 amino acids. The CDR3 here is CASRVGQTYQETQYF. CDR3 bases: TGTGCCAGCAGGGTCGGACAAACGTACCAAGAGACCCAGTACTTC.

J is TRBJ1-2 and V is TRBV20-1, with 7 nucleotides matching TRBD1. V was clipped by 7 bases and J by 8 bases; unmatched bases: 7. The germline V gene encodes CDR1 DFQATT and CDR2 SNEGSKA (reference sequence). The CDR3 is made up of 11 amino acids. The CDR3, as DNA: TGCAGTGACAAGGGGGCTGGCGGCTACACCTTC. This gives the protein CSDKGAGGYTF.

The chain couples TRBV7-3 to TRBJ2-7, with 8 bases fitting TRBD2. The germline V gene has CDR1 SGHTA and CDR2 FQGTGA. The ends lost 0 bases at V and 3 bases at J; junction bases unmatched: 1. The CDR3 extends over 14 amino acids. CDR3 region: CASSLTSGDYEQYF. In DNA, the CDR3 is TGTGCCAGCAGCTTAACTAGCGGGGACTACGAGCAGTACTTC.

The CDR3 loop reads CAISESPRTGGSAFF. CDR3 DNA: TGTGCCATCAGTGAGTCACCCCGGACAGGGGGCAGTGCTTTCTTT. The J gene is TRBJ1-1, the V gene TRBV10-3; TRBD1 matches at 11 bases. The CDR3 contains 15 residues. The V segment lost 0 bases and the J segment 11 bases; nucleotides outside the gene matches: 8. Germline values: CDR1 ENHRY, CDR2 SYGVKD.

This chain connects TRBV29-1 to TRBJ1-2; D may be TRBD1 (5 bases). The CDR3 consists of 11 residues. Trimming cost V 4 bases and J 4 bases, with 7 bases left between them. Per the germline V gene, CDR1 is SQVTM and CDR2 is ANQGSEA. The CDR3 coding sequence is TGCAGCGTTGGACAGTTCTATGGCTACACCTTC. Translation gives CSVGQFYGYTF. Full variable domain (rest looked up from reference TRBV29-1 and TRBJ1-2): SAVISQKPSRDICQRGTSLTIQCQVDSQVTMMFWYRQQPGQSLTLIATANQGSEATYESGFVIDKFPISRPNLTFSTLTVSNMSPEDSSIYLCSVGQFYGYTFGSGTRLTVV.

This chain joins TRBV15 and TRBJ2-7; 7 nucleotides agree with TRBD2. Germline V lookup: CDR1 LNHNV, CDR2 YYDKDF (reference sequence). The trim removed 1 base at V and 6 bases at J, leaving 9 bases unmatched. This CDR3 is 15 amino acids long. CDR3 region: CATSRVVGRISEQYF. The CDR3 DNA is TGTGCCACCAGCAGAGTAGTCGGGAGGATTTCCGAGCAGTACTTC.

The chain couples TRBV7-9 to TRBJ1-6, with D possibly matching TRBD1 (6 bases). The CDR3 length is 15 residues. Trimming took off 4 bases at V and 6 bases at J, with 13 bases between the two ends. Germline V gene data show CDR1 as SEHNR and CDR2 as FQNEAQ (reference sequence). For the CDR3, the DNA is TGTGCCAGCAGCTCGCCGGGACATCCTAATTCACCCCTCCACTTT. This translates into CASSSPGHPNSPLHF.

Here the CDR3 DNA reads TGTGCCAGCAGCAGGACAGGGTTTGAAAACGAGCAGTACTTC. This sequence encodes CASSRTGFENEQYF. V gene TRBV5-5 combines with J gene TRBJ2-7; 8 bases agree with TRBD1. CDR1 is SGHKS and CDR2 is YYEKEE in the germline V gene (reference sequence). The length of the CDR3 is 14 residues. Trimming removed 4 bases from V and 5 bases from J; junction bases left unmatched: 8.